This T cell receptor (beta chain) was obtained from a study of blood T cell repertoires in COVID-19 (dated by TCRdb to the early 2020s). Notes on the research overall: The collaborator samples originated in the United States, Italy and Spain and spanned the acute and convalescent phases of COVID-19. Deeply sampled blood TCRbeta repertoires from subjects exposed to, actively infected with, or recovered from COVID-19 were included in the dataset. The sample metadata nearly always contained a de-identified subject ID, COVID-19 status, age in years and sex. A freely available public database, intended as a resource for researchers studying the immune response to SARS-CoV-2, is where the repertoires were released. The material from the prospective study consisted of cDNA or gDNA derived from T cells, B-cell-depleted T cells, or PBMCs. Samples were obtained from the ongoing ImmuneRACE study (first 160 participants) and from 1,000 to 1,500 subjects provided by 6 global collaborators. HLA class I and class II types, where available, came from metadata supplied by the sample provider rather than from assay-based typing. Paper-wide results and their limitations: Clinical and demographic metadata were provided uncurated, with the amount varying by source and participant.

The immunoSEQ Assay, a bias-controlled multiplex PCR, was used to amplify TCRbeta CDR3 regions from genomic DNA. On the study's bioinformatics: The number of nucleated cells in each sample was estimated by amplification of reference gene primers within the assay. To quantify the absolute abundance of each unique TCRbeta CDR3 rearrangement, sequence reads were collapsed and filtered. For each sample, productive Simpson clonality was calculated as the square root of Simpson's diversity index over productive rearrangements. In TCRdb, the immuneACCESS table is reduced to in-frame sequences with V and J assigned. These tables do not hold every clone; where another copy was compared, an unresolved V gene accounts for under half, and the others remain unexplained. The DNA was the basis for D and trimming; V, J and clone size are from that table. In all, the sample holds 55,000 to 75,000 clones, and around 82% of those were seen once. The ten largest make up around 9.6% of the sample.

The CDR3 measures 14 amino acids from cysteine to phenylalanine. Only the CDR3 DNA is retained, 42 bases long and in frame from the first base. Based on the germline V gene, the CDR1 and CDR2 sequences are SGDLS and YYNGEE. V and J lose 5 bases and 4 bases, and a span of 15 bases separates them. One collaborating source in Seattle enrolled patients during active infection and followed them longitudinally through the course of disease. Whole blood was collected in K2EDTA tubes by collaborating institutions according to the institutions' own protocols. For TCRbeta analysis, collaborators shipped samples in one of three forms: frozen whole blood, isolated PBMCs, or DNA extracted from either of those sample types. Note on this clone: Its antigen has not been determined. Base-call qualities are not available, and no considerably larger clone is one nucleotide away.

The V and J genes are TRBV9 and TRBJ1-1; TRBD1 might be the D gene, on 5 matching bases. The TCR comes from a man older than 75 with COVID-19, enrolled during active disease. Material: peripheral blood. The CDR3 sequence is CASSATVRGTEAFF. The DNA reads TGTGCCAGCAGTGCTACTGTAAGGGGCACTGAAGCTTTCTTT.